The sequence of this T cell receptor beta chain was determined in a study of blood T cell repertoires in COVID-19. For the study at large: Researchers got acute and convalescent COVID-19 samples from the United States, Italy and Spain. T cells, B-cell-depleted T cells, or PBMCs supplied cDNA or gDNA.

Libraries were prepared by immunoSEQ multiplex PCR; TCRdb keeps only in-frame clonotypes and omits some of them. The repertoire holds about 310,000 clones, with roughly 90% as singletons. CDR1 is SEHNR, CDR2 FQNEAQ, per germline (reference sequence). The V and J ends lost 4 bases and 0 bases respectively, with 10 bases between them. The CDR3 covers 15 residues. This clone was seen only once. Material for sequencing was PBMCs or T cells enriched from blood (not recorded which). The clonotype originates from a young woman with acute COVID-19. The chain carries TRBV7-9 and TRBJ2-1; D is ambiguous. The chain's CDR3 is CASSSYLSSYNEQFF. The CDR3 coding sequence is TGTGCCAGCAGCTCCTACCTATCCTCCTACAATGAGCAGTTCTTC.